What follows are 25 T cell receptor beta chains derived from one specimen sequenced in a study of T-cell memory formation after mild COVID-19. TCRdb called the 5' RACE reads again in MiXCR, with one record for every CDR3 protein. The table shows approximately 430,000 distinct CDR3 sequences, with more than 20% occurring only once. Sequenced input: PBMCs or a T cell subset sorted from them (not recorded which). These receptor sequences come from an adult woman who had mild COVID-19 (a few samples of this study predate the infection). Cell type and time point are not known.

J is TRBJ2-5 and V is TRBV2; 8 bases map to TRBD2. V was pared by 8 bases and J by 4 bases, with 15 bases of the junction left unmatched. This CDR3 spans 16 amino acids. In germline, CDR1 is SNHLY, CDR2 FYNNEI. Here the CDR3 DNA reads TGTGCCAGCGGTCGGGGGGGCCGACGGATCCGAGAGACCCAGTACTTC. As protein: CASGRGGRRIRETQYF.

This clonotype was seen more than once but under ten times. The chain couples TRBV7-9 to TRBJ2-3, with TRBD2 identical over 10 bases. Germline lookup yields CDR1 SEHNR and CDR2 FQNEAQ (reference sequence). The CDR3 has 17 residues. V dropped 4 bases and J dropped 5; count of bases not matched to a gene: 12. The CDR3 DNA reads as TGTGCCAGCAGCTCTACCAGGGCTAGCGGGGGAGGAGATACGCAGTATTTT. Protein sequence: CASSSTRASGGGDTQYF.

The chain uses TRBV12-3 or TRBV12-4 and TRBJ1-1; D not resolved. This CDR3 comprises 13 residues. V gave up 7 bases and J gave up 1 base, with 10 bases separating them. CDR3 DNA: TGTGCCAGCACCGGTAATAGGAACACTGAAGCTTTCTTT. Translation gives CASTGNRNTEAFF.

This clonotype was seen only a few times. The J gene is TRBJ2-1, the V gene TRBV7-2; D unresolved. The germline gives CDR1 SGHTA, CDR2 FQGNSA. V gave up 4 bases and J gave up 14 bases, with 15 bases separating them. This CDR3 region has 12 residues. The CDR3 DNA follows: TGTGCCAGCAGCTCTCCGGGCCGTAGCAAGTTCTTC. As protein: CASSSPGRSKFF.

A few counts support this clonotype. The chain has TRBV20-1 and TRBJ2-3; D tentatively reads TRBD1 or TRBD2 (5 bases each). CDR3 size: 14 residues. Germline V lookup: CDR1 DFQATT, CDR2 SNEGSKA (reference sequence). The ends were cut back, 1 base at V and 5 bases at J, with 13 bases in the middle. The CDR3 DNA is TGCAGTGCTAGAGTCACAGAGGGGCAAGATACGCAGTATTTT. As protein: CSARVTEGQDTQYF.

This chain links TRBV5-1 with TRBJ1-2; D might be TRBD1 (6 bases). The germline V and J ends were trimmed by 7 bases and 4 bases, with 11 bases remaining between them. Germline V gives CDR1 SGHRS, CDR2 YFSETQ. CDR3 size: 12 residues. The CDR3 is CASRGTLYGYTF. The DNA of the CDR3 is TGCGCCAGCCGGGGGACACTCTATGGCTACACCTTC.

V gene TRBV4-3 combines with J gene TRBJ2-1, with 7 bases identical to TRBD2. In germline, CDR1 is LGHNA, CDR2 YSLEER. The CDR3 is 16 residues long. The V segment lost 4 bases and the J segment 10 bases; nucleotides outside the gene matches: 16. CDR3 protein: CASSPTRGVKPWEQFF. DNA of the CDR3: TGCGCCAGCAGCCCGACCCGGGGGGTTAAGCCCTGGGAGCAGTTCTTC.

This clonotype has a handful of counts. This chain uses TRBV20-1 with TRBJ2-7; possible D gene TRBD1, 8 bases. Germline-derived CDR1 and CDR2 are DFQATT and SNEGSKA (reference sequence). The CDR3 has 15 amino acids. V was pared by 2 bases and J by 6 bases, with 20 bases between. This CDR3 is CSARRREDRVGEQYF. DNA for the CDR3: TGCAGTGCTAGACGTCGGGAGGACAGGGTAGGCGAGCAGTACTTC.

The chain joins TRBV7-2 to TRBJ2-2; 9 bases are shared with TRBD2. The junction had 10 bases not matched to a gene; V was cut back by 5 bases and J by 6 bases. The CDR3 consists of 16 residues. Germline CDR1 and CDR2: SGHTA and FQGNSA. The CDR3: CASSPRGGGMAGELFF. DNA for the CDR3: TGTGCCAGCAGCCCCCGCGGGGGGGGGATGGCCGGGGAGCTGTTTTTT. Full variable domain (outside the CDR3, taken from reference TRBV7-2 and TRBJ2-2): GAGVSQSPSNKVTEKGKDVELRCDPISGHTALYWYRQSLGQGLEFLIYFQGNSAPDKSGLPSDRFSAERTGGSVSTLTIQRTQQEDSAVYLCASSPRGGGMAGELFFGEGSRLTVL.

The chain has TRBV4-1 and TRBJ2-3, with D possibly TRBD1 on 6 matching bases. In germline, CDR1 is MGHRA, CDR2 YSYEKL. There are 15 residues in the CDR3. The V end was cut by 4 bases, the J end by 4 bases, with 15 bases between. In DNA, the CDR3 is TGCGCCAGCAGCCTGCGGACAGCCTCTCCAGATACGCAGTATTTT. Its translation: CASSLRTASPDTQYF.

The gene calls are TRBV6-5 and TRBJ2-7; D perhaps matches TRBD2 (6 bases). The V gene's germline CDR1 is MNHEY and CDR2 SVGAGI. This CDR3 comprises 15 residues. V lost 5 bases and J lost 3, with 17 bases in between. CDR3 DNA: TGTGCCAGCAGTCCGTACGGCGTGGGAGGCTACGAGCAGTACTTC. It is translated as CASSPYGVGGYEQYF.

This chain joins TRBV5-1 and TRBJ2-7; D possibly matches TRBD1 or TRBD2 (5 bases each). The CDR3 is 14 residues long. V lost 0 bases and J 5 bases, leaving 12 bases between the germline ends. Germline values: CDR1 SGHRS, CDR2 YFSETQ. The CDR3 bases are TGCGCCAGCAGCTTGGTATGGGACGCAGACGAGCAGTACTTC. It translates to CASSLVWDADEQYF.

This chain uses TRBV4-2 with TRBJ2-3, with TRBD2 matching 9 bases. The trim removed 0 bases at V and 3 bases at J, leaving 7 bases unmatched. CDR3 length equals 17 residues. From germline, CDR1 is LGHNA and CDR2 YNFKEQ. CDR3 sequence reads: CASSQDIGLAGTDTQYF. CDR3 DNA: TGTGCCAGCAGCCAAGATATCGGCCTAGCGGGGACAGATACGCAGTATTTT.

CDR3 residues: CASSYSNWGYGYTF. The CDR3 DNA follows: TGTGCCAGCAGTTACTCGAATTGGGGCTATGGCTACACCTTC. The chain has TRBV6-6 and TRBJ1-2; no clear D. Trimming pared 0 bases from V and 4 bases from J, leaving 9 bases between. The CDR3 contains 14 residues. Looked up from germline, CDR1 is MNHNY and CDR2 is SVGAGI (reference sequence).

The chain links TRBV24-1 to TRBJ1-5; maybe TRBD1 (5 bases). V was shortened by 2 bases and J by 2 bases, with 9 bases between the two germline ends. The CDR3 is made up of 15 amino acids. Germline V gene sequence: CDR1 KGHDR, CDR2 SFDVKD. CDR3 protein: CATSDSRVGNQPQHF. For the CDR3, the DNA is TGTGCCACCAGTGATTCCAGGGTGGGCAATCAGCCCCAGCATTTT.

As to this clonotype: Given a much more abundant clone one base away, this may be a read error. V usage is TRBV7-6 and J usage is TRBJ2-2, with 9 bases lining up with TRBD2. The CDR3 runs to 16 residues. Germline V gene lookup returns CDR1 SGHVS and CDR2 FNYEAQ. After removal of 1 base from V and 3 bases from J, the junction contained 3 bases not matched to a gene. In DNA form, the CDR3 reads TGTGCCAGCAGCTTAGTTTCTAGCGGGGACACCGGGGAGCTGTTTTTT. This codes for CASSLVSSGDTGELFF.

This clonotype was detected only a few times. The rearrangement uses TRBV5-1 and TRBJ1-1, with a tentative D call TRBD1 (6 bases). The V gene's germline CDR1 is SGHRS and CDR2 YFSETQ. This CDR3 comprises 13 residues. The ends were cut back, 0 bases at V and 10 bases at J, with 13 bases in the middle. The CDR3 region has the DNA TGCGCCAGCAGCTTGGGGGGGCGCGCGGGAGCTTTCTTT. Its translation is CASSLGGRAGAFF. The variable domain in full, with the rest retrieved from reference TRBV5-1 and TRBJ1-1, is KAGVTQTPRYLIKTRGQQVTLSCSPISGHRSVSWYQQTPGQGLQFLFEYFSETQRNKGNFPGRFSGRQFSNSRSEMNVSTLELGDSALYLCASSLGGRAGAFFGQGTRLTVV.

Ten or more counts support this clonotype. The chain uses TRBV29-1 and TRBJ1-2; TRBD1 agrees at 8 bases. Germline V gene lookup returns CDR1 SQVTM and CDR2 ANQGSEA. V shed 1 base, J shed 5 bases, and the junction held 3 bases outside the gene matches. The CDR3 is made up of 13 amino acids. The CDR3 loop reads CSVEGTGPYGYTF. Written as DNA, the CDR3 is TGCAGCGTTGAAGGGACAGGGCCTTATGGCTACACCTTC. The full variable domain, its missing parts supplied by reference TRBV29-1 and TRBJ1-2, is SAVISQKPSRDICQRGTSLTIQCQVDSQVTMMFWYRQQPGQSLTLIATANQGSEATYESGFVIDKFPISRPNLTFSTLTVSNMSPEDSSIYLCSVEGTGPYGYTFGSGTRLTVV.

The chain combines TRBV12-3 or TRBV12-4 with TRBJ1-2, with 10 bases aligning to TRBD1. The CDR3 has 16 residues. The J segment lost 6 bases and the V segment lost 6 bases, leaving 13 bases of the junction unmatched. CDR3 amino acids: CASRPLPGQGSDGYTF. For the CDR3, the DNA is TGTGCCAGCAGGCCCCTCCCGGGACAGGGGAGTGATGGCTACACCTTC.

The chain is built from TRBV29-1 and TRBJ2-1, with D unclear. The CDR3 spans 12 residues. Germline CDR1 SQVTM, CDR2 ANQGSEA. V lost 4 bases, J lost 2 bases, and 6 bases lay in between. The CDR3: CSVATTYNEQFF. Written as DNA, the CDR3 is TGCAGCGTTGCGACCACCTACAATGAGCAGTTCTTC.

CDR3 in DNA: TGCAGTGCTAGAGATCTGAAAGGACTAGCGGGACCCCATTTCAAGTACTTC. Encoded protein: CSARDLKGLAGPHFKYF. This rearrangement joins TRBV20-1 to TRBJ2-5; 12 nucleotides line up with TRBD2. V lost 0 bases, J lost 12 bases, and 17 bases stayed unmatched. The CDR3 runs 17 residues. Germline lookup yields CDR1 DFQATT and CDR2 SNEGSKA (reference sequence).

This clonotype was seen at least ten times. CDR3 nucleotides: TGTGCCAGCAGCTTATCCCTGAACACCGGGGAGCTGTTTTTT. It codes for CASSLSLNTGELFF. The chain carries TRBV7-9 and TRBJ2-2, with D unclear. Germline V gene data show CDR1 as SEHNR and CDR2 as FQNEAQ (reference sequence). V lost 2 bases, J lost 1 base, and 5 bases lay in between. CDR3 length equals 14 residues.

V is TRBV6-6 and J is TRBJ2-3; D perhaps matches TRBD1 (6 bases). CDR1 is MNHNY and CDR2 is SVGAGI in the germline V gene (reference sequence). The CDR3 consists of 16 residues. Between the trimmed V and J ends, which lost 6 bases and 2 bases, there was a span of 18 bases. In DNA, the CDR3 is TGTGCCAGCAGACCCCCGGGCAGGGGTACCACAGATACGCAGTATTTT. This translates into CASRPPGRGTTDTQYF.

J is TRBJ2-6 and V is TRBV10-3; the match to TRBD1 covers 10 bases. The CDR3 sequence is 17 residues long. In germline, CDR1 is ENHRY, CDR2 SYGVKD. Trimming took 11 bases from V and 0 from J; bases not matched to a gene: 10. CDR3 sequence reads: CAASTTGGVSGANVLTF. CDR3 in DNA: TGTGCCGCTAGTACGACAGGGGGCGTCTCTGGGGCCAACGTCCTGACTTTC.

This chain joins TRBV14 and TRBJ1-1; 9 positions match TRBD1. V shed 0 bases and J 1 base; nucleotides not matched to a gene: 6. This CDR3 has 17 amino acids. CDR1 and CDR2 from the germline V gene are SGHDN and FVKESK. CDR3 in DNA: TGTGCCAGCAGCCAAGACCGGTTGGGACAGGGGAACACTGAAGCTTTCTTT. It is translated as CASSQDRLGQGNTEAFF.